This TCR beta chain was identified in a study of T-cell memory formation after mild COVID-19 (dated by TCRdb to the early 2020s). Regarding the study in general: TCR sequence clusters from the two donors were largely donor specific. In a couple of donors, T-cell clones that expanded and contracted after mild COVID-19 were tracked by sequencing TCRalpha and TCRbeta repertoires over time. The cohort comprised two young, previously healthy adult volunteers, one female and one male. What the authors observed across the whole study: Only a couple of mild cases were covered by the study, and larger cohorts that include severe cases with pre-infection samples were considered necessary. From day 15 to 85, contracting clones showed balanced CD4/CD8 phenotypes, whereas a second wave of clones that expanded from day 15 to 37 leaned towards CD4+. SARS-CoV-2 specificity of the second-wave clones peaking on day 37 was not confirmed. Contracting CD4+ clones were found mainly in CM and EM memory subsets, while CD8+ clones were enriched in EMRA. Some responding clones were found in pre-infection memory, which suggests that pre-existing cross-reactive memory T cells took part in the SARS-CoV-2 response.

Ficoll-Paque density gradient centrifugation was the method used to isolate PBMCs. CDR1 and CDR2, looked up from the germline V gene, are SGHRS and YFSETQ. Relative to germline, V is missing 0 bases and J is missing 2 bases, with 7 bases of the junction outside any gene match. The CDR3 starts with the cysteine, ends with the phenylalanine, and has 16 residues. The CDR3 DNA has 48 bases and is translated from base 1. Details on this clonotype: Its antigen is unknown. No base-level quality is on record; no much larger clone is a single base apart.

Sequencing was performed on an Illumina NovaSeq 6000. TCRalpha and TCRbeta cDNA libraries were constructed by 5'RACE with constant-segment primers, with sample barcodes and unique molecular identifiers being introduced. RNA was extracted from every sample with Trizol reagent. The libraries were amplified in two PCR steps, and the second step added a second sample barcode and Illumina TruSeq adapters. The libraries were sequenced on an Illumina NovaSeq using 2 x 150 bp paired-end reads. In the paper's pipeline: The reads were demultiplexed and collapsed into UMI-guided consensus sequences using migec v1.2.7. Using mixcr v2.1.11, UMI consensuses were aligned to TRA and TRB V and J templates and then assembled into clonotypes. A clonotype was counted as expanded or contracted only when both edgeR and NoisET called the clonotype significant, with the noise models trained on biological replicates. edgeR calls used a false discovery rate-adjusted p below 0.01 and a log2 fold-change threshold of 1. As an exploratory analysis of dynamics, max-normalized trajectories of the 1000 most abundant clonotypes were examined by PCA with hierarchical clustering. Each responding clone was given a CD4 or CD8 phenotype based on the CD4+ and CD8+ repertoires, which had been sequenced separately. TCRdb cleaned the public reads at Q25 with fastp, built clones with MiXCR and kept in-frame beta chains. CDR3 protein duplicates are merged, each entry listing the most common genes and DNA. For this entry, the V and J calls and clone size follow TCRdb and not the study's own pipeline. This sample is represented by some 450,000 distinct CDR3 sequences; roughly 20% of them were singletons. The top ten hold about 8.1% of the sample.

The TCR sequence derives from an adult woman who had mild COVID-19 (a few samples of this study predate the infection). The sample titles of this study are shuffled in the database, so cell type and time point are left out; the donor was told from shared clones. Sample: PBMCs or a T cell subset sorted from them (not recorded which). Rearrangement joined TRBV5-1 to TRBJ1-1, and TRBD1 matches 7 of the central bases. The DNA sequence is TGCGCCAGCAGCTTGGGGTTGGGACAGAGTAACACTGAAGCTTTCTTT. It codes for CASSLGLGQSNTEAFF.